The 21 T cell receptor beta chains below were found in one sample sequenced in a study of cytomegalovirus exposure and HLA in healthy donors. Use of 60 Vbeta and 13 Jbeta primers characterized the PCR. Method: immunoSEQ multiplex PCR; TCRdb's copy keeps in-frame clones and lacks some. The data hold some 120,000 clones, with roughly 70% observed a single time. Material: PBMCs. These receptor sequences come from a woman in her 40s in good health and CMV-seropositive.

V usage is TRBV28 and J usage is TRBJ2-7; a weak D match, TRBD2 (6 bases). This CDR3 has 14 residues. Trimming left V 6 bases short and J 4 bases short, with 16 bases between. CDR1 is MDHEN, CDR2 SYDVKM, per germline. For the CDR3, the DNA is TGTGCCAGCAGCCGAGGGCGGGGTTATTACGAGCAGTACTTC. Protein product: CASSRGRGYYEQYF.

The rearrangement links TRBV18 to TRBJ2-1; D might be TRBD2 (5 bases). V lost 0 bases, J lost 6 bases, and 15 bases lay in between. Looked up from germline, CDR1 is KGHSH and CDR2 is LQKENI. The CDR3 consists of 16 residues. The CDR3 nucleotides read TGTGCCAGCTCACCACCGACGGGAAAAGACTTCAATGAGCAGTTCTTC. Its protein product is CASSPPTGKDFNEQFF.

V gene TRBV9 combines with J gene TRBJ2-2; possible D gene TRBD1, 5 bases. V dropped 5 bases and J dropped 6 bases, with 17 bases sitting between them. The CDR3 contains 15 residues. Germline V gene lookup returns CDR1 SGDLS and CDR2 YYNGEE. CDR3 protein: CASSQGSNGAGELFF. The CDR3 DNA reads TGTGCCAGCAGTCAGGGCAGCAACGGCGCCGGGGAGCTGTTTTTT. Full variable domain (rest looked up from reference TRBV9 and TRBJ2-2): DSGVTQTPKHLITATGQRVTLRCSPRSGDLSVYWYQQSLDQGLQFLIQYYNGEERAKGNILERFSAQQFPDLHSELNLSSLELGDSALYFCASSQGSNGAGELFFGEGSRLTVL.

This clone was observed a handful of times. V gene TRBV21-1 combines with J gene TRBJ2-3; TRBD1 is the table's D call, not checked against the DNA. TRBV21-1 is given as a pseudogene. This CDR3 contains 16 residues. The CDR3 spells CASSKYDRGHADTQYF. The CDR3 bases are TGTGCCAGCAGCAAATACGACAGGGGGCATGCAGATACGCAGTATTTT.

This clone was picked up a small number of times. The rearrangement uses TRBV19 and TRBJ1-1; 8 positions agree with TRBD1. With 5 bases clipped from V and 1 base from J, the junction kept 3 bases outside the gene matches. Germline CDR1 reads LNHDA; CDR2 reads SQIVND (reference sequence). The CDR3 runs 14 residues. This CDR3 is CASSRTGRNTEAFF. The CDR3 coding sequence is TGTGCCAGTAGTCGGACAGGGCGGAACACTGAAGCTTTCTTT.

This clone turned up a few times. The chain couples TRBV9 to TRBJ2-5; TRBD1 agrees at 12 bases. The CDR3 runs to 15 residues. Germline lookup yields CDR1 SGDLS and CDR2 YYNGEE. Trimming at V came to 4 bases and at J to 3 bases, leaving 4 bases not matched to a gene. CDR3 amino acids: CASSPGTGGKETQYF. As DNA, the CDR3 is TGTGCCAGCAGCCCAGGGACAGGGGGCAAAGAGACCCAGTACTTC.

The V call is TRBV6-5, the J call TRBJ2-5; the D gene is possibly TRBD2 (5 bases). The V end lost 0 bases, the J end lost 5 bases, and 13 bases lay between the germline ends. This CDR3 spans 15 amino acids. Germline assignment: CDR1 MNHEY and CDR2 SVGAGI. CDR3: CASSYSARWEETQYF. The CDR3 bases are TGTGCCAGCAGTTACTCGGCCAGATGGGAGGAGACCCAGTACTTC.

This chain connects TRBV7-6 to TRBJ2-1; the match to TRBD1 covers 8 bases. The V and J ends lost 5 bases and 6 bases, in that order; junction bases with no gene match: 6. CDR1 SGHVS and CDR2 FNYEAQ come from the germline V gene. This CDR3 has 14 residues. CDR3 bases: TGTGCCAGCAGCATTTCCGGGACAGGCAATGAGCAGTTCTTC. Translated, it gives CASSISGTGNEQFF. The full variable domain, completed using reference TRBV7-6 and TRBJ2-1, is GAGVSQSPRYKVTKRGQDVALRCDPISGHVSLYWYRQALGQGPEFLTYFNYEAQQDKSGLPNDRFSAERPEGSISTLTIQRTEQRDSAMYRCASSISGTGNEQFFGPGTRLTVL.

This clone came up a few times. At one boundary the junction diverges from the germline segment, which might be a read error. The V call is TRBV5-4, the J call TRBJ1-2; 12 bases line up with TRBD1. The V gene's germline CDR1 is SGHNT and CDR2 YYREEE (reference sequence). CDR3 length: 15 residues. CDR3 region: CASRLGQGAIYGYTF. CDR3 nucleotide sequence: TGTGCCAGCAGGTTGGGACAGGGGGCGATCTATGGCTACACCTTC.

The CDR3 nucleotides read TGTGCCAGTAGTCCCCAGACTATGTTGAGCACAGATACGCAGTATTTT. This translates into CASSPQTMLSTDTQYF. The chain couples TRBV19 to TRBJ2-3; D may be TRBD2 (5 bases). The ends were cut back, 5 bases at V and 0 bases at J, with 15 bases in the middle. Per germline, CDR1 LNHDA and CDR2 SQIVND (reference sequence). The CDR3 is made up of 16 amino acids.

A few counts support this clone. The rearrangement links TRBV6-5 to TRBJ2-5, with TRBD1 matching over 7 bases. The CDR3 runs to 14 residues. CDR1 is MNHEY and CDR2 is SVGAGI in the germline V gene. Trimming at V came to 5 bases and at J to 4 bases, leaving 7 bases not matched to a gene. The CDR3, as DNA: TGTGCCAGCAGTCCCGGGACAGCGCCAGAGACCCAGTACTTC. Its protein product is CASSPGTAPETQYF.

This clone appeared a single time. As DNA, the CDR3 is TGCGCCAGCAGCCAACGGGGACTAGCTGAGAATGAGCAGTTCTTC. This sequence encodes CASSQRGLAENEQFF. This rearrangement joins TRBV4-3 to TRBJ2-1, with 9 bases that match TRBD2. V was clipped by 2 bases and J by 7 bases; unmatched bases: 6. This CDR3 has 15 residues. From germline, CDR1 is LGHNA and CDR2 YSLEER.

The chain uses TRBV6-5 and TRBJ2-7; TRBD1 matches at 8 bases. V dropped 7 bases and J dropped 12; count of bases not matched to a gene: 11. CDR3 size: 12 residues. Germline CDR1 and CDR2: MNHEY and SVGAGI. The CDR3 DNA reads as TGTGCCAGCACCGACGGACAGGGTCCGATGTACTTC. Translation: CASTDGQGPMYF.

The rearrangement joins TRBV29-1 to TRBJ2-4; a possible D gene is TRBD2 (7 bases). Germline values: CDR1 SQVTM, CDR2 ANQGSEA. V shed 6 bases and J shed 5 bases, with 11 bases lying between them. The CDR3 consists of 12 residues. CDR3 region: CSVGGGENIQYF. CDR3 DNA sequence: TGCAGCGTCGGAGGGGGGGAAAACATTCAGTACTTC. Full variable domain (rest looked up from reference TRBV29-1 and TRBJ2-4): SAVISQKPSRDICQRGTSLTIQCQVDSQVTMMFWYRQQPGQSLTLIATANQGSEATYESGFVIDKFPISRPNLTFSTLTVSNMSPEDSSIYLCSVGGGENIQYFGAGTRLSVL.

The J gene is TRBJ2-5, the V gene TRBV6-6; D is perhaps TRBD2 (5 bases). Trimming shortened V by 0 bases and J by 9 bases, and 14 bases separated the two germline ends. This CDR3 is built from 14 residues. Germline V gives CDR1 MNHNY, CDR2 SVGAGI (reference sequence). The DNA of the CDR3 is TGTGCCAGCAGTTACTCGGCCGTAGAGGAGGCCCAGTACTTC. Its protein is CASSYSAVEEAQYF.

The genes are TRBV7-8 and TRBJ1-4; no definite D call. V lost 1 base to trimming and J lost 8 bases, with 11 bases between them. CDR3 length: 14 residues. Germline CDR1 and CDR2: SGHVS and FQNEAQ. The CDR3 DNA reads TGTGCCAGCAGCTTAGTGCGGGTTGGGGAAAAACTGTTTTTT. This gives the protein CASSLVRVGEKLFF.

J is TRBJ2-1 and V is TRBV9; no clear D gene. The CDR3 contains 14 residues. V lost 4 bases to trimming and J lost 3 bases, with 11 bases between them. Germline V gene lookup returns CDR1 SGDLS and CDR2 YYNGEE. CDR3 in amino acids: CASSPAPIYNEQFF. In nucleotides, the CDR3 is TGTGCCAGCAGCCCAGCGCCAATCTACAATGAGCAGTTCTTC.

V and J are TRBV19 and TRBJ2-7; 8 bases match TRBD1. J was trimmed by 10 bases and V by 9 bases; bases with no gene match: 14. The CDR3 is made up of 13 amino acids. CDR1 is LNHDA, CDR2 SQIVND, per germline (reference sequence). The CDR3 DNA is TGTGCCAGCCGCTTCAGGGGGCAAGGCGAACAGTACTTC. Its translation: CASRFRGQGEQYF.

This chain joins TRBV28 and TRBJ1-1; D remains ambiguous. Trimming removed 6 bases at V and 5 bases at J, with 10 bases between. Germline values: CDR1 MDHEN, CDR2 SYDVKM. The CDR3 has 12 amino acids. CDR3 bases: TGTGCCAGCAGAGAGGGTAGGACTGAAGCTTTCTTT. Translating gives CASREGRTEAFF.

The V gene is TRBV2, the J gene TRBJ2-2, with D perhaps matching TRBD2 (5 bases). Trimming cost V 4 bases and J 4 bases, with 13 bases left between them. CDR3 size: 15 residues. CDR1 and CDR2 (germline): SNHLY, FYNNEI. The CDR3 region is CASSGGKGSTGELFF. The DNA for the CDR3 is TGTGCCAGCAGTGGGGGAAAAGGGAGCACCGGGGAGCTGTTTTTT. The full variable domain, its missing parts supplied by reference TRBV2 and TRBJ2-2, is EPEVTQTPSHQVTQMGQEVILRCVPISNHLYFYWYRQILGQKVEFLVSFYNNEISEKSEIFDDQFSVERPDGSNFTLKIRSTKLEDSAMYFCASSGGKGSTGELFFGEGSRLTVL.

V is TRBV28 and J is TRBJ1-1; TRBD1 matches at 10 bases. Looked up from germline, CDR1 is MDHEN and CDR2 is SYDVKM. V trimming: 3 bases; J trimming: 10 bases; junction bases outside the gene matches: 8. This CDR3 is built from 14 residues. CDR3 coding DNA: TGTGCCAGCAGTTTTCCCTTGACAGGGGGCGGAGCTTTCTTT. Protein: CASSFPLTGGGAFF. Complete variable domain (other parts from reference TRBV28 and TRBJ1-1): DVKVTQSSRYLVKRTGEKVFLECVQDMDHENMFWYRQDPGLGLRLIYFSYDVKMKEKGDIPEGYSVSREKKERFSLILESASTNQTSMYLCASSFPLTGGGAFFGQGTRLTVV.